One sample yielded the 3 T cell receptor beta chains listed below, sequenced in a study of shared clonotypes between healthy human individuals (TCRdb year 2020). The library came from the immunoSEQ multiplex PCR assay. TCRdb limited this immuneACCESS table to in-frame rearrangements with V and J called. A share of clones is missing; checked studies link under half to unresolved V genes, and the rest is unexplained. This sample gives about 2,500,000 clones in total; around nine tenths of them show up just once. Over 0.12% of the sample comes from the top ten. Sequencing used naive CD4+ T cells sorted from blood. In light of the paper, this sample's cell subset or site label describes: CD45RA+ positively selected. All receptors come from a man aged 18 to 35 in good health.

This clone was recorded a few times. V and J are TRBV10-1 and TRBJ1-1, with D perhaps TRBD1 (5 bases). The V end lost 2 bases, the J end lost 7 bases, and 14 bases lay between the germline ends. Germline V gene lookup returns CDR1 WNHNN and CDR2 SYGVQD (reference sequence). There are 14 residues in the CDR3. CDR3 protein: CASSEHQGGNEAFF. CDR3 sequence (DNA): TGCGCCAGCAGTGAGCACCAGGGCGGGAATGAAGCTTTCTTT.

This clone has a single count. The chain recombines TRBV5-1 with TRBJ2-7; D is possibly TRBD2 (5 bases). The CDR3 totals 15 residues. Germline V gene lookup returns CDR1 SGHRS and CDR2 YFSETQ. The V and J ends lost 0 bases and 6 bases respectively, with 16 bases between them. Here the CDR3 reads CASSLEGTRSREQYF. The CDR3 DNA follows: TGCGCCAGCAGCTTGGAGGGAACTAGGAGCCGCGAGCAGTACTTC. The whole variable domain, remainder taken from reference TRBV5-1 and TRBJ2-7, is KAGVTQTPRYLIKTRGQQVTLSCSPISGHRSVSWYQQTPGQGLQFLFEYFSETQRNKGNFPGRFSGRQFSNSRSEMNVSTLELGDSALYLCASSLEGTRSREQYFGPGTRLTVT.

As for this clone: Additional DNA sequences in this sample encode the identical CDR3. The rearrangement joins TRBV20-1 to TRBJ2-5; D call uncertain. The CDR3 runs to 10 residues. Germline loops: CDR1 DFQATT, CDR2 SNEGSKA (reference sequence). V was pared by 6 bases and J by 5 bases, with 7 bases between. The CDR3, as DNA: TGCAGTGCCGGCCCGGAGACCCAGTACTTC. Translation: CSAGPETQYF.